This TCR beta chain was profiled in a study of T-cell reconstitution after alpha-beta-depleted transplantation in children. General study findings and limits: The high TCRbeta diversity at day 60 in some patients came from surviving recipient T cells and thymic progenitors.

CDR3 length: 15 residues. Trimming cost V 7 bases and J 0 bases; bases outside gene matches: 5. The TCRbeta library was prepared with unique molecular identifiers. Each CDR3 protein is one row after TCRdb ran MiXCR on the PCR reads. Counted here are almost 600,000 distinct CDR3 sequences, 27% occurring once; the ten biggest clones make up 30% to 40%. This clonotype appeared a few times. The antigen is unknown. The sequencing here drew on PBMCs, taken before TCRalphabeta/CD19-depleted stem cell transplant. V gene TRBV12-3 or TRBV12-4 combines with J gene TRBJ1-5, with 8 bases aligning to TRBD1. The clonotype originates from a boy in the first two years of life with Wiskott-Aldrich syndrome, due to receive a stem cell transplant. CDR3 sequence (DNA): TGTGCCAGCATGGTGACAGGGGATAGCAATCAGCCCCAGCATTTT. Translated, it gives CASMVTGDSNQPQHF.